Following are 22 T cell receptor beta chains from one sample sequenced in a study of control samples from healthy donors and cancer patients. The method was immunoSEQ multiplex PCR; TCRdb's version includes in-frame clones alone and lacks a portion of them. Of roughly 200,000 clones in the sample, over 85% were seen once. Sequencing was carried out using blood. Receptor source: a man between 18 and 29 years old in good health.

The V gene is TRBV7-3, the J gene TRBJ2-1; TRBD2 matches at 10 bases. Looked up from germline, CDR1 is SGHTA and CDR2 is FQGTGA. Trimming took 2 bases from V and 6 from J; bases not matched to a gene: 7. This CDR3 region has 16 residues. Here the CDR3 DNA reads TGTGCCAGCAGCTTATTGGGAATAGCGGGGGGCAATGAGCAGTTCTTC. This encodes CASSLLGIAGGNEQFF.

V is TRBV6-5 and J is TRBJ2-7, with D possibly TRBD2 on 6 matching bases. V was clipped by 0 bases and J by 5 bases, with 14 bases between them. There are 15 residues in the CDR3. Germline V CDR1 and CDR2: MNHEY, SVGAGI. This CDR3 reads CASSYSRGWDDEQYF. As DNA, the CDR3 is TGTGCCAGCAGTTACTCGCGGGGTTGGGACGACGAGCAGTACTTC.

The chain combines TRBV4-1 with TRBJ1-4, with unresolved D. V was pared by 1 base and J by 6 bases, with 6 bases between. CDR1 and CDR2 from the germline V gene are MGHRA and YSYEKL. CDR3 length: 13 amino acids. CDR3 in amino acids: CASSQVRDEKLFF. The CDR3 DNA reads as TGCGCCAGCAGCCAAGTGAGAGATGAAAAACTGTTTTTT.

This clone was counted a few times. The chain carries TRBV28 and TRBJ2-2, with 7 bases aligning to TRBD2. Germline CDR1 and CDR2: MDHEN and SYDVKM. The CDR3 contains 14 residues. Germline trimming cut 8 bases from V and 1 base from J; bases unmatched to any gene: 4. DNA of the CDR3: TGTGCCAGCCTAGGCGGGGGGAACACCGGGGAGCTGTTTTTT. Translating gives CASLGGGNTGELFF. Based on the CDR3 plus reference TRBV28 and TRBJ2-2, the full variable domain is DVKVTQSSRYLVKRTGEKVFLECVQDMDHENMFWYRQDPGLGLRLIYFSYDVKMKEKGDIPEGYSVSREKKERFSLILESASTNQTSMYLCASLGGGNTGELFFGEGSRLTVL.

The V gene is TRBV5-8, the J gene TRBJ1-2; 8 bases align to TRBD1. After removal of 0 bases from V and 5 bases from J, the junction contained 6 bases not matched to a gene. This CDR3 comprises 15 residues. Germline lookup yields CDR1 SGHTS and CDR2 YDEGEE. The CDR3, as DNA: TGTGCCAGCAGCTTGGTCAGGGGGCAATTTTATGGCTACACCTTC. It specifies CASSLVRGQFYGYTF.

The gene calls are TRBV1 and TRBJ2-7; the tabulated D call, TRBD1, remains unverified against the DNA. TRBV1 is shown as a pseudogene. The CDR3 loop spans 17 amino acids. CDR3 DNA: TGCACCAGCAGCCAAGATCCCCCCGCAGGGGGCTCCTACGAGCAGTACTTC. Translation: CTSSQDPPAGGSYEQYF.

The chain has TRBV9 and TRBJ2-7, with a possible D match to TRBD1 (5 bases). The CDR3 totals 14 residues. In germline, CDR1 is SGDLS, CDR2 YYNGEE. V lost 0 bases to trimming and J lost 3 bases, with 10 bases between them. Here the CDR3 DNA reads TGTGCCAGCAGCGTAGGGCAGGGTGGCTACGAGCAGTACTTC. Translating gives CASSVGQGGYEQYF.

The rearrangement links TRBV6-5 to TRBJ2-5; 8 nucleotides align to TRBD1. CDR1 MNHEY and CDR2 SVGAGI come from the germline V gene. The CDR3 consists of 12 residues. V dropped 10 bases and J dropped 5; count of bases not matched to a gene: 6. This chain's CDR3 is CATRTGLETQYF. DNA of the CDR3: TGTGCCACCCGGACAGGGCTGGAGACCCAGTACTTC.

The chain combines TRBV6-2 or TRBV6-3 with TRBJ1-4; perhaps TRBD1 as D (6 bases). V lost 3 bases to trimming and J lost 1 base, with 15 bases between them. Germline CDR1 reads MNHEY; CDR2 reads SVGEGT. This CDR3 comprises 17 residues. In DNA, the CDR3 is TGTGCCAGCAGTTATTTTAACAGGGATGGAACTAATGAAAAACTGTTTTTT. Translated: CASSYFNRDGTNEKLFF.

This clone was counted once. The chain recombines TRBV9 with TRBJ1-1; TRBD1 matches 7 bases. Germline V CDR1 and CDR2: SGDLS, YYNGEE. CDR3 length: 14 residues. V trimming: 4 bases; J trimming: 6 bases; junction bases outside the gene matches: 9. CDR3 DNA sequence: TGTGCCAGCAGCCCTCGACAGGGTTTGGCTGAAGCTTTCTTT. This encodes CASSPRQGLAEAFF.

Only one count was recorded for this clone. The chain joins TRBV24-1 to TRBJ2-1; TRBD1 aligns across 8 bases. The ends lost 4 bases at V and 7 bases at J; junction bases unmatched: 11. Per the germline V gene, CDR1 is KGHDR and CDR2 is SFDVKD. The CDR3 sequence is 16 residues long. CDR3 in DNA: TGTGCCACCAGTGACCCTGGCACAGGGGGAAGGAATGAGCAGTTCTTC. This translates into CATSDPGTGGRNEQFF.

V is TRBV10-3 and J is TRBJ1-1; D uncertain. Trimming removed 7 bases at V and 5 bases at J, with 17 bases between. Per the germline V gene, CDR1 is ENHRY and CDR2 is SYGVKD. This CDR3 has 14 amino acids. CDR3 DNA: TGTGCCATCACCTCAGGACTGCCACGAACTGAAGCTTTCTTT. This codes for CAITSGLPRTEAFF.

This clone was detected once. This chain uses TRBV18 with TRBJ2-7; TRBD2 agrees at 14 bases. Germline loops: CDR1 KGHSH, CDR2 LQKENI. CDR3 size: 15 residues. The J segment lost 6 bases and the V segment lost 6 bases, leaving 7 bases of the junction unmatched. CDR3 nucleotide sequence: TGTGCCAGCTCGGCGACTAGCGGGGGGGAAGGCGAGCAGTACTTC. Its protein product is CASSATSGGEGEQYF. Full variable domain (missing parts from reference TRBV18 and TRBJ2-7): NAGVMQNPRHLVRRRGQEARLRCSPMKGHSHVYWYRQLPEEGLKFMVYLQKENIIDESGMPKERFSAEFPKEGPSILRIQQVVRGDSAAYFCASSATSGGEGEQYFGPGTRLTVT.

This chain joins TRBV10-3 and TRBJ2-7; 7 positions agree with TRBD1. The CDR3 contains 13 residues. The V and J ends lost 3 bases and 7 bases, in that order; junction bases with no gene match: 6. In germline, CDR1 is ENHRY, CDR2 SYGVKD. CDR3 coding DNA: TGTGCCATCAGTGAAGACAGGGCGAGGGAGCAGTACTTC. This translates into CAISEDRAREQYF.

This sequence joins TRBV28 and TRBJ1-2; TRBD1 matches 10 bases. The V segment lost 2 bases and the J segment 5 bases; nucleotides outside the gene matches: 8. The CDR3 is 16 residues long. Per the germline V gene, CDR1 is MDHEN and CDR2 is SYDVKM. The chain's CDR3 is CASSLGWGDRGYGYTF. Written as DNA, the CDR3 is TGTGCCAGCAGTTTAGGGTGGGGGGACAGGGGATATGGCTACACCTTC.

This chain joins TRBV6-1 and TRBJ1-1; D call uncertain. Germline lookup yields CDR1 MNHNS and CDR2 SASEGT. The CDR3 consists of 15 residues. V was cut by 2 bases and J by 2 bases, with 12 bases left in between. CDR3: CASSEFNRKNTEAFF. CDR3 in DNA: TGTGCCAGCAGTGAATTCAACAGAAAAAACACTGAAGCTTTCTTT.

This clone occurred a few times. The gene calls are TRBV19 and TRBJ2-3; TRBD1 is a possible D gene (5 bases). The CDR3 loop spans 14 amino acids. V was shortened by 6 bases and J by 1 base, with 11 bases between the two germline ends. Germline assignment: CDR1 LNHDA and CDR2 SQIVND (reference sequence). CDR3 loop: CASSRTGGTDTQYF. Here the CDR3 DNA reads TGTGCCAGTAGCCGCACAGGAGGCACAGATACGCAGTATTTT.

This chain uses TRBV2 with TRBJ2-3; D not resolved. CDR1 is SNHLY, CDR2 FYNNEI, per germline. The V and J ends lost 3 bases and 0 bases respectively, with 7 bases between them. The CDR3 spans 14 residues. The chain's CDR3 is CASSERSSTDTQYF. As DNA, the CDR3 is TGTGCCAGCAGTGAGCGGTCTAGCACAGATACGCAGTATTTT.

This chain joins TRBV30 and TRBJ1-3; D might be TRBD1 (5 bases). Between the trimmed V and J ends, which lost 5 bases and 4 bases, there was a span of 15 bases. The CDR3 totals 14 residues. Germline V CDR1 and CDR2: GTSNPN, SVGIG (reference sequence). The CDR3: CAWGTGGVGNTIYF. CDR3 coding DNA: TGTGCCTGGGGGACGGGAGGAGTGGGAAACACCATATATTTT.

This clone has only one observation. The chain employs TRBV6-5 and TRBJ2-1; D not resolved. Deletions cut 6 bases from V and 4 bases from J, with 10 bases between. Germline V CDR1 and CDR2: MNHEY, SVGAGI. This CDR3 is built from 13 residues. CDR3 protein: CASRVGQYNEQFF. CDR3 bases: TGTGCCAGCAGGGTTGGGCAGTACAATGAGCAGTTCTTC.

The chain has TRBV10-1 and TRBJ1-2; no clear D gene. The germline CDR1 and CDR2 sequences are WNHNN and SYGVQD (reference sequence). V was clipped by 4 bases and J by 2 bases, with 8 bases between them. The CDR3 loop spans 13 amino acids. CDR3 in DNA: TGCGCCAGCAGTGTCACTGAAAACTATGGCTACACCTTC. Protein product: CASSVTENYGYTF.

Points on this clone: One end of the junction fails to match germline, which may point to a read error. The CDR3 DNA follows: TGTGCCAGCAGCCTAGGAGAGCAGGGGTCCTCCTACGAGCAGTACTTC. Protein: CASSLGEQGSSYEQYF. V is TRBV13 and J is TRBJ2-7; D is perhaps TRBD1 (6 bases). This CDR3 contains 16 residues. Germline assignment: CDR1 PRHDT and CDR2 FYEKMQ (reference sequence). The full variable domain, its missing parts supplied by reference TRBV13 and TRBJ2-7, is AAGVIQSPRHLIKEKRETATLKCYPIPRHDTVYWYQQGPGQDPQFLISFYEKMQSDKGSIPDRFSAQQFSDYHSELNMSSLELGDSALYFCASSLGEQGSSYEQYFGPGTRLTVT.